This TCR beta chain was recorded in a study of CD8 T cells in Susac syndrome. Random hexamers were used to reverse transcribe an amount of roughly 0.5 to 1 ug RNA. The immunoSEQ assay covered 54 Vbeta and 13 Jbeta segments for CDR3. TCRdb passed the immunoSEQ multiplex PCR reads through MiXCR, listing each CDR3 protein once. The table has some 130,000 distinct CDR3 sequences, approximately 94% seen once; the top ten hold around 0.12%. CD8+ and CD4+ T cells from blood underwent TCR beta sequencing, which was carried out in a high-throughput format. TEMRA cells were FACS-enriched, and CD8+ and CD4+ T cells were isolated negatively. Whole-study findings and limits: The authors acknowledged that the study's TCR sequencing and HLA analysis involved relatively few individuals.

Trimming took off 5 bases at V and 7 bases at J, with 6 bases between the two ends. CDR1 is MDHEN, CDR2 SYDVKM, per germline. CDR3 length: 10 residues. This clonotype was picked up one time. Its specificity is not known. The chain carries TRBV28 and TRBJ2-7, with unresolved D. This TCR was recovered from a human donor with multiple sclerosis. Sequenced sample: CD4+ T cells from PBMCs. CDR3 nucleotide sequence: TGTGCCAGCAGTAGCTTGGAGCAGTACTTC. Translated, it gives CASSSLEQYF.